The rows below give T cell receptor beta chains drawn from one sample of a study of cytomegalovirus exposure and HLA in healthy donors. Clones were sequenced by immunoSEQ multiplex PCR, and TCRdb holds only the in-frame ones, with some missing. The data contain tens of thousands of clones, less than 65% of them singletons. Source material: PBMCs. The receptors originated from a woman aged 25 to 39 in good health and CMV-seronegative. CDR3s include the opening cysteine and the closing phenylalanine or tryptophan. Each record gives: D gene, V gene, clone size, J gene, CDR3 protein, CDR3 DNA. D genes are given only for firm matches. The size field is filled for only some rows; it gives once, few, many or a size class.

d_call: .; v_call: TRBV10-3; clone_size: .; j_call: TRBJ2-3; cdr3_aa: CAISESVGLADSDTQYF; cdr3_nt: TGTGCCATCAGTGAGTCTGTTGGTCTAGCTGATTCAGATACGCAGTATTTT
d_call: .; v_call: TRBV29-1; clone_size: .; j_call: TRBJ1-2; cdr3_aa: CSVPLGDRLVDGYTF; cdr3_nt: TGCAGCGTTCCCCTGGGCGACAGACTGGTTGATGGCTACACCTTC
d_call: .; v_call: TRBV11-2; clone_size: .; j_call: TRBJ1-6; cdr3_aa: CASRWGGSPLHF; cdr3_nt: TGTGCCAGCAGGTGGGGGGGATCACCCCTCCACTTT
d_call: TRBD1; v_call: TRBV5-1; clone_size: few; j_call: TRBJ1-2; cdr3_aa: CASSRGGQGSDYGYTF; cdr3_nt: TGCGCCAGCAGTAGAGGGGGCCAGGGGTCTGACTATGGCTACACCTTC
d_call: .; v_call: TRBV7-8; clone_size: few; j_call: TRBJ2-2; cdr3_aa: CASSLALNTGELFF; cdr3_nt: TGTGCCAGCAGCTTAGCTCTCAACACCGGGGAGCTGTTTTTT
d_call: TRBD2; v_call: TRBV6-6; clone_size: .; j_call: TRBJ2-7; cdr3_aa: CASSYSVGGPGEQYF; cdr3_nt: TGTGCCAGCAGTTACTCGGTGGGAGGGCCGGGAGAGCAGTACTTC
d_call: TRBD1; v_call: TRBV7-2; clone_size: few; j_call: TRBJ1-1; cdr3_aa: CASSFITTGKAFF; cdr3_nt: TGTGCCAGCAGCTTTATTACGACAGGGAAAGCTTTCTTT
d_call: .; v_call: TRBV7-2; clone_size: .; j_call: TRBJ2-2; cdr3_aa: CASSAPGTPNTGELFF; cdr3_nt: TGTGCCAGCAGCGCCCCCGGGACACCGAACACCGGGGAGCTGTTTTTT
d_call: TRBD1; v_call: TRBV6-4; clone_size: .; j_call: TRBJ1-2; cdr3_aa: CASSPRQGGGYTF; cdr3_nt: TGTGCCAGCAGTCCGAGACAGGGCGGTGGCTACACCTTC
d_call: .; v_call: TRBV18; clone_size: .; j_call: TRBJ1-2; cdr3_aa: CASSPSTGTSYGYTF; cdr3_nt: TGTGCCAGCTCACCTTCCACCGGGACAAGCTATGGCTACACCTTC
d_call: TRBD2; v_call: TRBV5-6; clone_size: few; j_call: TRBJ2-3; cdr3_aa: CASSPIGSGGVTDTQYF; cdr3_nt: TGTGCCAGCAGCCCCATAGGTAGCGGGGGGGTTACAGATACGCAGTATTTT
d_call: TRBD2; v_call: TRBV30; clone_size: .; j_call: TRBJ2-2; cdr3_aa: CAWTASGSGELFF; cdr3_nt: TGTGCCTGGACGGCTAGCGGTAGCGGGGAGCTGTTTTTT
d_call: TRBD2; v_call: TRBV29-1; clone_size: few; j_call: TRBJ2-1; cdr3_aa: CSVTGTSGSSYNEQFF; cdr3_nt: TGCAGCGTTACCGGGACTAGCGGGAGCTCCTACAATGAGCAGTTCTTC
d_call: .; v_call: TRBV28; clone_size: .; j_call: TRBJ2-1; cdr3_aa: CASRPWTGNYNEQFF; cdr3_nt: TGTGCCAGCAGACCATGGACGGGGAATTACAATGAGCAGTTCTTC
d_call: .; v_call: TRBV5-1; clone_size: .; j_call: TRBJ2-5; cdr3_aa: CASSLTGSGETQYF; cdr3_nt: TGCGCCAGCAGCTTGACAGGGTCGGGAGAGACCCAGTACTTC
d_call: .; v_call: TRBV18; clone_size: .; j_call: TRBJ2-7; cdr3_aa: CASSQFGSRGQYF; cdr3_nt: TGTGCCAGCTCCCAATTCGGGAGTAGGGGGCAGTACTTC
d_call: TRBD2; v_call: TRBV6-1; clone_size: .; j_call: TRBJ2-7; cdr3_aa: CASSEVGGSSYEQYF; cdr3_nt: TGTGCCAGCAGTGAAGTGGGCGGGAGCTCCTACGAGCAGTACTTC
d_call: .; v_call: TRBV28; clone_size: .; j_call: TRBJ1-1; cdr3_aa: CASSLLQGGAFF; cdr3_nt: TGTGCCAGCAGTTTGCTACAGGGTGGAGCTTTCTTT
d_call: .; v_call: TRBV6-1; clone_size: few; j_call: TRBJ2-5; cdr3_aa: CASSIGQNQETQYF; cdr3_nt: TGTGCCAGCAGTATTGGACAGAACCAAGAGACCCAGTACTTC
d_call: .; v_call: TRBV15; clone_size: once; j_call: TRBJ2-3; cdr3_aa: CATSRAGAGTTDTQYF; cdr3_nt: TGTGCCACCAGCAGAGCCGGAGCGGGTACCACAGATACGCAGTATTTT
d_call: .; v_call: TRBV15; clone_size: .; j_call: TRBJ2-3; cdr3_aa: CATSRDYPGTDTQYF; cdr3_nt: TGTGCCACCAGCAGAGACTACCCTGGCACAGATACGCAGTATTTT
d_call: TRBD1; v_call: TRBV6-6; clone_size: .; j_call: TRBJ1-3; cdr3_aa: CASSGTGISSGNTIYF; cdr3_nt: TGTGCCAGCAGTGGGACAGGGATAAGCTCTGGAAACACCATATATTTT
d_call: TRBD1; v_call: TRBV11-2; clone_size: once; j_call: TRBJ2-7; cdr3_aa: CASSLGTGGSYEQYF; cdr3_nt: TGTGCCAGCAGCTTAGGGACAGGGGGCTCCTACGAGCAGTACTTC
d_call: TRBD1; v_call: TRBV7-9; clone_size: .; j_call: TRBJ1-2; cdr3_aa: CASSLNRDRHNYGYTF; cdr3_nt: TGTGCCAGCAGCTTAAACCGGGACAGGCATAACTATGGCTACACCTTC
d_call: TRBD1; v_call: TRBV30; clone_size: .; j_call: TRBJ2-7; cdr3_aa: CAWSVQGAHEQYF; cdr3_nt: TGTGCCTGGAGTGTACAGGGGGCCCACGAGCAGTACTTC
d_call: TRBD2; v_call: TRBV6-5; clone_size: .; j_call: TRBJ2-2; cdr3_aa: CASTAGENTGELFF; cdr3_nt: TGTGCCAGCACGGCGGGGGAGAACACCGGGGAGCTGTTTTTT
d_call: TRBD2; v_call: TRBV9; clone_size: few; j_call: TRBJ2-2; cdr3_aa: CASSVTSGTGTGELFF; cdr3_nt: TGTGCCAGCAGCGTAACTAGCGGGACGGGGACCGGGGAGCTGTTTTTT
d_call: .; v_call: TRBV11-2; clone_size: .; j_call: TRBJ1-3; cdr3_aa: CASSESYDGIYF; cdr3_nt: TGTGCCAGCAGCGAGAGCTACGATGGCATATATTTT
d_call: .; v_call: TRBV5-4; clone_size: .; j_call: TRBJ2-1; cdr3_aa: CASSSSSSYNEQFF; cdr3_nt: TGTGCCAGCAGCAGCTCGAGCTCCTACAATGAGCAGTTCTTC
d_call: .; v_call: TRBV27; clone_size: .; j_call: TRBJ1-1; cdr3_aa: CASKDSQSFIEAFF; cdr3_nt: TGTGCCAGCAAAGACAGCCAATCCTTTATTGAAGCTTTCTTT
d_call: TRBD1; v_call: TRBV2; clone_size: .; j_call: TRBJ1-4; cdr3_aa: CASSGQGGSEKLFF; cdr3_nt: TGTGCCAGCAGTGGACAGGGGGGTAGTGAAAAACTGTTTTTT
d_call: TRBD2; v_call: TRBV30; clone_size: .; j_call: TRBJ2-3; cdr3_aa: CASTSGSRADTQYF; cdr3_nt: TGTGCCTCGACTAGCGGGAGTAGGGCAGATACGCAGTATTTT
d_call: .; v_call: TRBV11-1; clone_size: .; j_call: TRBJ2-7; cdr3_aa: CASSLNEGAYEQYF; cdr3_nt: TGTGCCAGCAGCTTAAACGAGGGGGCCTACGAGCAGTACTTC
d_call: TRBD1; v_call: TRBV5-1; clone_size: .; j_call: TRBJ1-1; cdr3_aa: CASSSGQGSTEAFF; cdr3_nt: TGCGCCAGCAGCTCCGGACAGGGTAGCACTGAAGCTTTCTTT
d_call: .; v_call: TRBV6-5; clone_size: once; j_call: TRBJ1-5; cdr3_aa: CASSPGGPSNQPQHF; cdr3_nt: TGTGCCAGCAGCCCCGGGGGGCCTAGCAATCAGCCCCAGCATTTT
d_call: .; v_call: TRBV19; clone_size: .; j_call: TRBJ1-4; cdr3_aa: CASSSQGLDEKLFF; cdr3_nt: TGTGCCAGTAGCTCACAGGGTTTGGATGAAAAACTGTTTTTT
d_call: TRBD1; v_call: TRBV27; clone_size: .; j_call: TRBJ2-7; cdr3_aa: CASSLTGQESYEQYF; cdr3_nt: TGTGCCAGCAGTTTAACGGGACAGGAGTCGTACGAGCAGTACTTC